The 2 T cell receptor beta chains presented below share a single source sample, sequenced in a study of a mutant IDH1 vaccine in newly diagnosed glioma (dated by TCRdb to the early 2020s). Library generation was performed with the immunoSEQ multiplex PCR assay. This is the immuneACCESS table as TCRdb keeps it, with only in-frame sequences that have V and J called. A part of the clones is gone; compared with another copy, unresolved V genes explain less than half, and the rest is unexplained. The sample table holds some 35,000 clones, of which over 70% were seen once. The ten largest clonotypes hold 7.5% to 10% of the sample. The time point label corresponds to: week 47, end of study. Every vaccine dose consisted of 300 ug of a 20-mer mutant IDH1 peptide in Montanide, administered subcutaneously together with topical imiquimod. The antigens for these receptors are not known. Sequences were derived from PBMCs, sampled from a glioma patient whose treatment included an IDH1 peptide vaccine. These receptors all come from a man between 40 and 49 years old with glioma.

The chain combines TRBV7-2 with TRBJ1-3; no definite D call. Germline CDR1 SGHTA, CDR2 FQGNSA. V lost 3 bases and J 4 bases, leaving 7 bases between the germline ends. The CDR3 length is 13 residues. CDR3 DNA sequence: TGTGCCAGCAGCTTTCAGTGGGGAAACACCATATATTTT. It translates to CASSFQWGNTIYF.

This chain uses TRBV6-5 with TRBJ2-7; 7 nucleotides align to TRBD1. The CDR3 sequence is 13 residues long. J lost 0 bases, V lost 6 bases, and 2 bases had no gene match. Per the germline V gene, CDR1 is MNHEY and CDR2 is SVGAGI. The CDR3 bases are TGTGCCAGCAGCCGACAGGGCTCCTACGAGCAGTACGTC. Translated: CASSRQGSYEQYV.